Sequencing of this T cell receptor beta chain was carried out in a study of a mutant IDH1 vaccine in newly diagnosed glioma. On the study more broadly: Patients previously underwent radiotherapy, temozolomide, or both, and most underwent both.

Using immunoSEQ multiplex PCR, the repertoire was profiled, and TCRdb retains in-frame clones only, with some absent. Among about 51,000 clones listed, 70% to 80% were seen once. Findings and limits, study-wide: In 93.3% of patients, immune responses induced by the vaccine occurred.

Time point indicated: baseline, week 1 (first vaccination visit). Treatment noted: pre-vaccination baseline after standard-of-care therapy. Note on this clone: Its antigen is unknown.

Specimen: PBMCs, collected from a glioma patient treated with radiotherapy, temozolomide or both. The sequence was obtained from a middle-aged woman with glioma.

The CDR3 here is CASSLLINSPLHF. CDR3 sequence (DNA): TGTGCCAGCAGCTTATTAATTAATTCACCCCTCCACTTT. V usage is TRBV5-6 and J usage is TRBJ1-6; D not certain. Germline V gives CDR1 SGHDT, CDR2 YYEEEE. Trimming shortened V by 2 bases and J by 6 bases, and 6 bases separated the two germline ends. The CDR3 length is 13 residues.